This paragraph reports one T cell receptor beta chain. Time point: baseline, week 1 (first vaccination visit). Stated treatment: pre-vaccination baseline after standard-of-care therapy. These data are taken from a study of a mutant IDH1 vaccine in newly diagnosed glioma. V lost 5 bases to trimming and J lost 1 base; unmatched junction nucleotides: 4. The CDR3 runs to 14 residues. Germline V CDR1 and CDR2: MNHNY, SVGAGI (reference sequence). Here immunoSEQ multiplex PCR was the method, and the copy in TCRdb shows in-frame clones only, minus some. Among about 50,000 clones listed, 86% were seen once. The receptor comes from a man aged 35-49 years with glioma. The sequencing here drew on PBMCs, taken from a glioma patient treated with radiotherapy, temozolomide or both. The chain recombines TRBV6-6 with TRBJ1-1; 7 bases are a match to TRBD1. The CDR3 here is CASSQQGKNTEAFF. The CDR3 DNA sequence: TGTGCCAGCAGTCAACAGGGGAAGAACACTGAAGCTTTCTTT.